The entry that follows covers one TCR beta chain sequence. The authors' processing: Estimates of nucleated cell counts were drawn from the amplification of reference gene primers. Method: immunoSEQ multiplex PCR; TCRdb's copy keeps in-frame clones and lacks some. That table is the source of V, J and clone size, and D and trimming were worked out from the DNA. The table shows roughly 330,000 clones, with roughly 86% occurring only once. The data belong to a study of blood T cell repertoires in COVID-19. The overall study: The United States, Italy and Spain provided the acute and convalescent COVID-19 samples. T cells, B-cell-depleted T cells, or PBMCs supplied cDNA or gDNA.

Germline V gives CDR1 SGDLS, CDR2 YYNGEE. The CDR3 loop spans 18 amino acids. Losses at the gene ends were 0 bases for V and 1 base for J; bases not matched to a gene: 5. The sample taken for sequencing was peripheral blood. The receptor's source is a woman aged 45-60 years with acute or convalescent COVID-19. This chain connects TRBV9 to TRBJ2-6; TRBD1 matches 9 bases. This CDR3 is CASSVVDRGRSGANVLTF. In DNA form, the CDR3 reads TGTGCCAGCAGCGTAGTCGACAGGGGGAGGTCTGGGGCCAACGTCCTGACTTTC.